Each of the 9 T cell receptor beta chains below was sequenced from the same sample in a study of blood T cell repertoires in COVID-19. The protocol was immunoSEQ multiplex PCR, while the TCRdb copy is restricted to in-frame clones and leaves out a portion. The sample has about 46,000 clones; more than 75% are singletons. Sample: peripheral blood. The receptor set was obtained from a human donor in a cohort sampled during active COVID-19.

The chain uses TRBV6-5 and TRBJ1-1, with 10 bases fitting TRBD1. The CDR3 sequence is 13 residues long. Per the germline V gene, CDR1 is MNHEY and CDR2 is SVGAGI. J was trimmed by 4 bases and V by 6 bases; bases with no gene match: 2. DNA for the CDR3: TGTGCCAGCAGGGACAGGGGGTTCACTGAAGCTTTCTTT. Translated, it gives CASRDRGFTEAFF.

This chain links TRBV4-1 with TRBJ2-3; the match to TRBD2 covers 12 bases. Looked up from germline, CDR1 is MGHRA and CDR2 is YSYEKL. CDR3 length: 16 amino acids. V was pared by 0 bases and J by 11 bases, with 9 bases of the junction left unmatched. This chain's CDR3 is CASSQEPSGGADGQYF. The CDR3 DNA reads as TGCGCCAGCAGCCAAGAACCTAGCGGGGGGGCCGACGGGCAGTATTTT.

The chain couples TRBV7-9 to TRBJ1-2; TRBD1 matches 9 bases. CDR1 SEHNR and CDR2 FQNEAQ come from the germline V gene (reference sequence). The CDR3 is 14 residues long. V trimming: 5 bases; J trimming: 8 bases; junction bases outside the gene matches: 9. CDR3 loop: CASSDPGQGHGYTF. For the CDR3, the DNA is TGTGCCAGCAGCGATCCGGGACAGGGACACGGCTACACCTTC.

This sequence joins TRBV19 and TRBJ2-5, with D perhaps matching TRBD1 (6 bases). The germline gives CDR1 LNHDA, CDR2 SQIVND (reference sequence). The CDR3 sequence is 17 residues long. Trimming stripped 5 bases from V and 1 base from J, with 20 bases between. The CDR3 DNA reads TGTGCCAGTAGTCTCCGCGGTCTTTGGGACATCCAAGAGACCCAGTACTTC. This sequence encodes CASSLRGLWDIQETQYF.

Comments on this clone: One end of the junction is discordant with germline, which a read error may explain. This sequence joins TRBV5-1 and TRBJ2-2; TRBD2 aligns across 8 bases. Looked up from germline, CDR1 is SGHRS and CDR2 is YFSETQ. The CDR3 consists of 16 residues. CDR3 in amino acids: CARSLGAGGNTGELFF. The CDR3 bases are TGCGCCCGCAGCTTGGGCGCGGGGGGGAACACCGGGGAGCTGTTTTTT.

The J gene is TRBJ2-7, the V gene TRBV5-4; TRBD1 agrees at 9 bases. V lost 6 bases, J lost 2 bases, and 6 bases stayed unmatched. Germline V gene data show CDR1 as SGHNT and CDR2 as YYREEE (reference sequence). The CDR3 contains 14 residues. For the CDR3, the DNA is TGTGCCAGCACACCGGGACAGGGAACCTACGAGCAGTACTTC. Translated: CASTPGQGTYEQYF.

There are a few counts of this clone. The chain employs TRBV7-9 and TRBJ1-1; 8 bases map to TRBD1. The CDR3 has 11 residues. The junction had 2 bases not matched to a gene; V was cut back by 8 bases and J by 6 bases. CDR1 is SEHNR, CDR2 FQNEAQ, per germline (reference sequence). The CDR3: CASQGASEAFF. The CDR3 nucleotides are TGTGCCAGCCAGGGGGCCTCTGAAGCTTTCTTT.

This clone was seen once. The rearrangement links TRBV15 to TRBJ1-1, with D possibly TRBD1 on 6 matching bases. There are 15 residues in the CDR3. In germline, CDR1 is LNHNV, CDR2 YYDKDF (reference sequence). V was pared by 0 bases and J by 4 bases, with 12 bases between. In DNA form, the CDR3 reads TGTGCCACCAGCAGAGATCAGACAGGCGTCACTGAAGCTTTCTTT. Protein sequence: CATSRDQTGVTEAFF.

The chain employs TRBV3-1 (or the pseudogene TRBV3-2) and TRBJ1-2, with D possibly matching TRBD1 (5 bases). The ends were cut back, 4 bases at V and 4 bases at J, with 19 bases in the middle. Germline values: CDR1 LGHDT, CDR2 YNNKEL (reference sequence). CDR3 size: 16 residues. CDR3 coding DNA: TGTGCCAGCAGCCGGGCCTCGGTCAGGGACTTCTATGGCTACACCTTC. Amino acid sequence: CASSRASVRDFYGYTF.